This T cell receptor (beta chain) is drawn from a study of blood T cells in healthy people across ages. Study results and limitations: Naive T cell percentage by flow cytometry tracked strongly with beta diversity. More naive CD4+ cells and higher diversity marked long-lived donors relative to aged donors.

A note on this clonotype: Its antigen is unidentified.

Every sample had a minimum of 6.5 million PBMCs isolated. Each sample provided at least 6 micrograms of extracted total RNA. Primers used in a second PCR of roughly 6 to 11 cycles were a sample-barcoded 5' primer and a J-beta primer mix. TCRdb analysed the 5' RACE reads with MiXCR anew, one entry per CDR3 protein. The profile shows approximately 880,000 distinct CDR3 sequences, around 48% of them singletons. V shed 5 bases, J shed 10 bases, and the junction held 8 bases outside the gene matches. Germline loops: CDR1 DFQATT, CDR2 SNEGSKA (reference sequence). This CDR3 has 13 amino acids. The sequence derives from a man aged 25 to 40 in good health. Sequenced sample: blood. V and J are TRBV20-1 and TRBJ1-6; 7 nucleotides agree with TRBD1. CDR3: CSAYPTGKSPLHF. In nucleotides, the CDR3 is TGCAGTGCTTACCCGACAGGGAAATCACCCCTCCACTTT.